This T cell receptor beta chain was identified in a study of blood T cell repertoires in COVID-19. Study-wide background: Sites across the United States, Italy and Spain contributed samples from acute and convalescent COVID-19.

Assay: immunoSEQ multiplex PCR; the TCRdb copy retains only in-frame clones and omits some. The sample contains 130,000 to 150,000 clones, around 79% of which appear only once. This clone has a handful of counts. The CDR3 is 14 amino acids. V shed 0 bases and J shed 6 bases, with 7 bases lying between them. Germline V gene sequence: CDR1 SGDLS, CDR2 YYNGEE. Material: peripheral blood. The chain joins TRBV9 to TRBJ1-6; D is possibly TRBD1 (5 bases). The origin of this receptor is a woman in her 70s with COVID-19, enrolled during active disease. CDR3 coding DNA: TGTGCCAGCAGCGTAGGACAGACTAATTCACCCCTCCACTTT. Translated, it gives CASSVGQTNSPLHF.